Described below is a single TCR beta chain sequence and its context. Which antigen it targets is not known. There are no base qualities to consult, and no much larger clone falls within one base. This record comes from a study of blood T cell repertoires in COVID-19 (dated by TCRdb to 2020 to 2021). Concerning the study at large: Samples covering the acute and convalescent phases of COVID-19 were provided by collaborators in the United States, Italy and Spain. The material from the prospective study consisted of cDNA or gDNA derived from T cells, B-cell-depleted T cells, or PBMCs. The dataset comprised deeply sampled blood TCRbeta repertoires from subjects exposed to, actively infected with, or recovered from COVID-19. The repertoires were released in a freely available public database meant as a resource for research on the immune response to SARS-CoV-2. Samples were obtained from the ongoing ImmuneRACE study (first 160 participants) and from some 1,300 subjects provided by 6 global collaborators. The sample metadata nearly always contained a de-identified subject ID, COVID-19 status, age in years and sex. Where HLA class I and class II types were available, the types were taken from metadata supplied by the sample provider, not from assay-based typing. Study-level results and caveats: The quantity of clinical and demographic metadata differed by source and by participant and was supplied without curation.

Collaborating institutions collected whole blood in K2EDTA tubes following their own protocols. For TCRbeta analysis, collaborators shipped samples in one of three forms: frozen whole blood, isolated PBMCs, or DNA extracted from either of those sample types. The immunoSEQ Assay, a bias-controlled multiplex PCR, was used to amplify TCRbeta CDR3 regions from genomic DNA. As for the original processing: Nucleated cell counts per sample were estimated from amplification of reference gene primers within the assay. Sequence reads were collapsed and filtered to measure the absolute abundance of every unique TCRbeta CDR3 rearrangement. For each sample, productive Simpson clonality was calculated by taking the square root of Simpson's diversity index across productive rearrangements. As stored in TCRdb, this immuneACCESS dataset retains in-frame rearrangements with V and J assigned. A fraction of the clones does not appear; measured against another copy, unresolved V genes explain less than half of the discrepancy, and the remainder lacks a known reason. The D gene and trimming were derived from the DNA, and the V and J assignments and clone size from that table. The sample table holds about 150,000 clones, of which about 80% were seen once. The ten largest clones add up to 0.45% to 0.6% of the sample.

The specimen was peripheral blood. This sequence was found in a man aged 60-69 years with acute or convalescent COVID-19.

The bases read TGCGCCAGCAGCTTGTACCCAAAGGGGCTCAAAACCTACAATGAGCAGTTCTTC. Its product reads: CASSLYPKGLKTYNEQFF. Recombination connected TRBV5-1 to TRBJ2-1; matching of 5 bases hints at TRBD1 as the D gene. V was cut back by 1 base and J by 2 bases, leaving a gap of 19 bases between them. The CDR1 and CDR2 encoded by the germline V gene are SGHRS and YFSETQ. Counted from cysteine to phenylalanine, this CDR3 has 18 amino acids. Only the CDR3 DNA is retained, 54 bases long and in frame from the first base.